One sample yielded the 27 T cell receptor beta chains listed below, sequenced in a study of STAT5B mutations in CD4+ large granular lymphocyte leukemia. This table comes from immunoSEQ multiplex PCR, and its TCRdb copy is limited to in-frame clones, with some not included. The data hold approximately 21,000 clones, with 78% observed a single time. Sequencing used CD4+ T cells from blood buffy coats. The receptor set was obtained from a human donor in good health.

The chain couples TRBV11-2 to TRBJ1-6; no firm D call. Germline loops: CDR1 SGHAT, CDR2 FQNNGV. Trimming left V 5 bases short and J 10 bases short, with 15 bases between. The CDR3 runs 14 residues. The CDR3 here is CASSIPAVVSPLHF. CDR3 DNA: TGTGCCAGCAGCATCCCGGCCGTGGTGTCACCCCTCCACTTT.

The chain couples TRBV5-6 to TRBJ2-1; 9 nucleotides line up with TRBD1. Germline CDR1 and CDR2: SGHDT and YYEEEE. The CDR3 spans 15 residues. V lost 4 bases, J lost 1 base, and 3 bases stayed unmatched. CDR3 region: CASSPGTGSYNEQFF. The CDR3 DNA sequence: TGTGCCAGCAGCCCCGGGACAGGGTCCTACAATGAGCAGTTCTTC.

This chain connects TRBV2 to TRBJ1-6; the D gene is possibly TRBD1 (5 bases). CDR3 length: 15 residues. Per the germline V gene, CDR1 is SNHLY and CDR2 is FYNNEI. Between the trimmed V and J ends, which lost 2 bases and 10 bases, there was a span of 15 bases. CDR3: CASSETGGGTSPLHF. Here the CDR3 DNA reads TGTGCCAGCAGTGAAACCGGGGGAGGTACCTCACCCCTCCACTTT.

This clone was detected only once. The rearrangement links TRBV5-1 to TRBJ2-1; D not resolved. Trimming shortened V by 0 bases and J by 6 bases, and 7 bases separated the two germline ends. CDR1 and CDR2 (germline): SGHRS, YFSETQ. The CDR3 consists of 13 residues. The CDR3 is CASSLDPPNEQFF. The CDR3 nucleotides read TGCGCCAGCAGCTTGGATCCCCCCAATGAGCAGTTCTTC.

The chain employs TRBV11-2 and TRBJ1-5; TRBD1 aligns across 7 bases. V dropped 5 bases and J dropped 2; count of bases not matched to a gene: 3. In germline, CDR1 is SGHAT, CDR2 FQNNGV. CDR3 length: 14 residues. CDR3 protein: CASSPGQGNQPQHF. CDR3 bases: TGTGCCAGCAGCCCAGGACAGGGCAATCAGCCCCAGCATTTT. Together with reference TRBV11-2 and TRBJ1-5, the CDR3 gives the full variable domain: EAGVAQSPRYKIIEKRQSVAFWCNPISGHATLYWYQQILGQGPKLLIQFQNNGVVDDSQLPKDRFSAERLKGVDSTLKIQPAKLEDSAVYLCASSPGQGNQPQHFGDGTRLSIL.

The chain uses TRBV30 and TRBJ1-1, with D possibly TRBD1 on 6 matching bases. Trimming left V 5 bases short and J 0 bases short, with 7 bases between. The length of the CDR3 is 12 residues. Germline CDR1 and CDR2: GTSNPN and SVGIG (reference sequence). For the CDR3, the DNA is TGTGCCTGGGGACAGTTGAACACTGAAGCTTTCTTT. Protein product: CAWGQLNTEAFF.

The chain is built from TRBV30 and TRBJ2-1; D remains unclear. Germline V gives CDR1 GTSNPN, CDR2 SVGIG (reference sequence). The CDR3 runs to 11 residues. Between the trimmed V and J ends, which lost 0 bases and 10 bases, there was a span of 7 bases. CDR3 bases: TGTGCCTGGAGTGTACGCCTAGAGCAGTTCTTC. Translating gives CAWSVRLEQFF.

This chain uses TRBV18 with TRBJ2-3; D unclear. The CDR3 sequence is 13 residues long. Trimming took 6 bases from V and 5 from J, leaving 12 bases between them. Germline assignment: CDR1 KGHSH and CDR2 LQKENI. The DNA of the CDR3 is TGTGCCAGCTCCCCCGGAGCCGGAGATACGCAGTATTTT. This encodes CASSPGAGDTQYF.

The table lists this clone with a few counts. The V and J genes are TRBV7-3 and TRBJ2-7, with D possibly TRBD1 on 5 matching bases. With 6 bases removed from V and 0 bases from J, the gap between germline ends came to 12 bases. Germline assignment: CDR1 SGHTA and CDR2 FQGTGA. This CDR3 is built from 14 residues. CDR3 residues: CASSPGHYSYEQYF. In DNA form, the CDR3 reads TGTGCCAGCAGTCCTGGACACTACTCCTACGAGCAGTACTTC. Complete variable domain (other parts from reference TRBV7-3 and TRBJ2-7): GAGVSQTPSNKVTEKGKYVELRCDPISGHTALYWYRQSLGQGPEFLIYFQGTGAADDSGLPNDRFFAVRPEGSVSTLKIQRTERGDSAVYLCASSPGHYSYEQYFGPGTRLTVT.

The chain employs TRBV7-9 and TRBJ1-2; perhaps TRBD1 as D (5 bases). The CDR3 sequence is 16 residues long. Between the trimmed V and J ends, which lost 4 bases and 4 bases, there was a span of 19 bases. Germline loops: CDR1 SEHNR, CDR2 FQNEAQ (reference sequence). In DNA form, the CDR3 reads TGTGCCAGCAGCTCTAGCGGCAGATCTGGGGGCTATGGCTACACCTTC. It encodes CASSSSGRSGGYGYTF.

The gene calls are TRBV28 and TRBJ1-6, with TRBD1 matching 8 bases. V lost 7 bases to trimming and J lost 3 bases; unmatched junction nucleotides: 14. Looked up from germline, CDR1 is MDHEN and CDR2 is SYDVKM. This CDR3 has 18 amino acids. CDR3 in DNA: TGTGCCAGCACCTCCCGGCGACAGGGGAAGGGCTATAATTCACCCCTCCACTTT. Translated: CASTSRRQGKGYNSPLHF.

This chain uses TRBV9 with TRBJ1-2, with TRBD1 matching 10 bases. The junction had 10 bases not matched to a gene; V was cut back by 4 bases and J by 7 bases. CDR1 is SGDLS, CDR2 YYNGEE, per germline. The CDR3 runs 15 residues. CDR3 DNA sequence: TGTGCCAGCAGCCTATCGGGACAGGGGAAGTCTGGCTACACCTTC. Its protein product is CASSLSGQGKSGYTF.

The chain is built from TRBV30 and TRBJ2-7; D is uncertain. Germline V gene sequence: CDR1 GTSNPN, CDR2 SVGIG (reference sequence). The CDR3 runs 12 residues. Trimming took off 8 bases at V and 2 bases at J, with 13 bases between the two ends. This CDR3 is CAPRIITYEQYF. Here the CDR3 DNA reads TGTGCCCCTCGGATCATAACCTACGAGCAGTACTTC.

The V call is TRBV5-1, the J call TRBJ2-6; D possibly corresponds to TRBD2 (7 bases). Per the germline V gene, CDR1 is SGHRS and CDR2 is YFSETQ. The V gene lost 0 bases and the J gene lost 3 bases, with 19 bases spanning the gap. This CDR3 is built from 19 residues. CDR3 region: CASSLAGGRVFVGANVLTF. The CDR3 DNA reads as TGCGCCAGCAGCTTGGCCGGGGGGCGCGTTTTTGTTGGGGCCAACGTCCTGACTTTC. Full variable domain (outside the CDR3, taken from reference TRBV5-1 and TRBJ2-6): KAGVTQTPRYLIKTRGQQVTLSCSPISGHRSVSWYQQTPGQGLQFLFEYFSETQRNKGNFPGRFSGRQFSNSRSEMNVSTLELGDSALYLCASSLAGGRVFVGANVLTFGAGSRLTVL.

This chain links TRBV5-1 with TRBJ2-2; the match to TRBD2 covers 8 bases. Germline loops: CDR1 SGHRS, CDR2 YFSETQ. The CDR3 covers 18 residues. V gave up 3 bases and J gave up 0 bases; unmatched junction bases: 10. CDR3 loop: CASSWGLGETANTGELFF. In nucleotides, the CDR3 is TGCGCCAGCAGCTGGGGACTAGGAGAAACCGCGAACACCGGGGAGCTGTTTTTT. Variable domain in full (rest from reference TRBV5-1 and TRBJ2-2): KAGVTQTPRYLIKTRGQQVTLSCSPISGHRSVSWYQQTPGQGLQFLFEYFSETQRNKGNFPGRFSGRQFSNSRSEMNVSTLELGDSALYLCASSWGLGETANTGELFFGEGSRLTVL.

CDR3 sequence: CASSYRGQTGELFF. CDR3 bases: TGTGCCAGCAGTTACAGGGGGCAGACCGGGGAGCTGTTTTTT. J is TRBJ2-2 and V is TRBV6-5, with TRBD1 matching over 7 bases. With V trimmed by 2 bases and J by 5 bases, 2 bases remained unmatched. This CDR3 spans 14 amino acids. Germline CDR1 is MNHEY and CDR2 is SVGAGI.

The chain uses TRBV2 and TRBJ1-2; D gene ambiguous. Trimming took 8 bases from V and 5 from J, leaving 12 bases between them. CDR1 is SNHLY and CDR2 is FYNNEI in the germline V gene. The CDR3 is made up of 12 amino acids. The CDR3 DNA reads as TGTGCCAGCCAACGGACGCTTTATGGCTACACCTTC. Translation: CASQRTLYGYTF.

The chain recombines TRBV18 with TRBJ2-7, with TRBD1 as a possible D gene (7 bases). This CDR3 contains 14 residues. V lost 3 bases and J lost 5, with 14 bases in between. Germline V lookup: CDR1 KGHSH, CDR2 LQKENI. The CDR3 DNA reads as TGTGCCAGCTCACCGGCAGGGGGGTACGACGAGCAGTACTTC. Protein: CASSPAGGYDEQYF.

V gene TRBV19 combines with J gene TRBJ1-2; D not resolved. V dropped 3 bases and J dropped 4 bases, with 12 bases sitting between them. Germline CDR1 is LNHDA and CDR2 is SQIVND (reference sequence). This CDR3 contains 14 residues. The CDR3 loop reads CASSMTTFFYGYTF. The CDR3 bases are TGTGCCAGTAGTATGACGACCTTTTTCTATGGCTACACCTTC.

The rearrangement uses TRBV28 and TRBJ1-6; 9 bases line up with TRBD1. The CDR3 has 17 amino acids. Germline V gives CDR1 MDHEN, CDR2 SYDVKM. The V gene end was trimmed by 2 bases and the J gene end by 10 bases; junction bases not matched to a gene: 12. The DNA for the CDR3 is TGTGCCAGCAGTTTAAGGGGGGGGACAGGGAATCAGTCACCCCTCCACTTT. Its translation: CASSLRGGTGNQSPLHF.

The J gene is TRBJ2-7, the V gene TRBV6-1; D remains ambiguous. Trimming removed 4 bases from V and 3 bases from J, with 13 bases in between. The length of the CDR3 is 14 residues. Germline CDR1 reads MNHNS; CDR2 reads SASEGT. Here the CDR3 DNA reads TGTGCCAGCAGTGTATCCAGCCGGAGCTACGAGCAGTACTTC. Its protein product is CASSVSSRSYEQYF.

The V and J genes are TRBV10-3 and TRBJ2-1; D is perhaps TRBD1 (5 bases). The germline CDR1 and CDR2 sequences are ENHRY and SYGVKD. The CDR3 covers 11 residues. The V end was cut by 11 bases, the J end by 6 bases, with 11 bases between. CDR3 region: CAVAGLNEQFF. As DNA, the CDR3 is TGTGCCGTCGCAGGGCTCAATGAGCAGTTCTTC.

The chain links TRBV21-1 to TRBJ1-5; the table assigns TRBD1, which was not confirmed against the DNA. TRBV21-1 is described as a pseudogene. The CDR3 totals 18 residues. As DNA, the CDR3 is TGTGCCAGCAGCAAATGGGGTAGCACAGGGCGGAGCAATCAGCCCCAGCATTTT. As protein: CASSKWGSTGRSNQPQHF.

The V call is TRBV19, the J call TRBJ1-2; a weak D match, TRBD1 (5 bases). Germline loops: CDR1 LNHDA, CDR2 SQIVND (reference sequence). The length of the CDR3 is 12 residues. V gave up 3 bases and J gave up 8 bases, with 10 bases separating them. Written as DNA, the CDR3 is TGTGCCAGTAGTATGGGGCGCCGGGGCTACACCTTC. Its protein product is CASSMGRRGYTF.

Here the CDR3 reads CASSSQVLSWEQFF. The CDR3 nucleotides read TGTGCCAGCAGTTCCCAGGTTTTGTCGTGGGAGCAGTTCTTC. This chain uses TRBV28 with TRBJ2-1; D is unresolved. Looked up from germline, CDR1 is MDHEN and CDR2 is SYDVKM. This CDR3 has 14 amino acids. V was cut by 4 bases and J by 10 bases, with 17 bases left in between.

CDR3 sequence: CASSQEYPAGRYNEQFF. CDR3 DNA sequence: TGTGCCAGCAGCCAAGAGTACCCAGCGGGCCGATACAATGAGCAGTTCTTC. The chain uses TRBV4-2 and TRBJ2-1, with D perhaps matching TRBD2 (6 bases). Germline lookup yields CDR1 LGHNA and CDR2 YNFKEQ. Deletions cut 0 bases from V and 4 bases from J, with 16 bases between. This CDR3 region has 17 residues.

This chain links TRBV5-8 with TRBJ2-2; no clear D gene. From germline, CDR1 is SGHTS and CDR2 YDEGEE. This CDR3 spans 14 amino acids. The V end lost 1 base, the J end lost 4 bases, and 8 bases lay between the germline ends. DNA of the CDR3: TGTGCCAGCAGCTTGAGGTGGGCCACCGGGGAGCTGTTTTTT. This codes for CASSLRWATGELFF.